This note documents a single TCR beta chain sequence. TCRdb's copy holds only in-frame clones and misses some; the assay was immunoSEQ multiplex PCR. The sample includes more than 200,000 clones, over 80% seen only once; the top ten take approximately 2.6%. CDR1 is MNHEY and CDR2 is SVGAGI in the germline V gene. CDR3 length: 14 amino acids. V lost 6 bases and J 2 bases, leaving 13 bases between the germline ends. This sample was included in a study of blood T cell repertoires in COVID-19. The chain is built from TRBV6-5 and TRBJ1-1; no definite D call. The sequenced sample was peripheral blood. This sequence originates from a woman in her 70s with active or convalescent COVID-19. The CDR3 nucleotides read TGTGCCAGCAGGGTGGGTCTACTAAACACTGAAGCTTTCTTT. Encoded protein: CASRVGLLNTEAFF.